Following are 11 T cell receptor beta chains from one sample sequenced in a study of blood T cell repertoires in COVID-19. Clones were read by immunoSEQ multiplex PCR, and TCRdb kept only the in-frame ones, dropping some. The table records about 220,000 clones, about 86% of them present only once. Sequencing input: PBMCs or T cells enriched from blood (not recorded which). The receptor source for this set is a woman between 35 and 50 years old with acute COVID-19.

This clone was recorded once. This chain uses TRBV28 with TRBJ1-2, with D perhaps matching TRBD1 (6 bases). In germline, CDR1 is MDHEN, CDR2 SYDVKM. Between the trimmed V and J ends, which lost 4 bases and 6 bases, there was a span of 9 bases. The CDR3 sequence is 12 residues long. Written as DNA, the CDR3 is TGTGCCAGCAGTTCACAGGGAGATGGCTACACCTTC. Its protein product is CASSSQGDGYTF.

This clone was observed a few times. The genes are TRBV18 and TRBJ1-6; D not certain. V gave up 1 base and J gave up 10 bases, with 14 bases separating them. The germline gives CDR1 KGHSH, CDR2 LQKENI. The CDR3 length is 15 residues. CDR3 loop: CASSPQSDMRSPLHF. The CDR3 DNA follows: TGTGCCAGCTCACCACAGAGTGACATGAGATCACCCCTCCACTTT.

The CDR3 protein is CASSNYRQGVETQYF. As DNA, the CDR3 is TGTGCCAGCAGCAACTATCGACAGGGTGTAGAGACCCAGTACTTC. The V and J genes are TRBV5-5 and TRBJ2-5; TRBD1 matches at 7 bases. Trimming at V came to 4 bases and at J to 4 bases, leaving 10 bases not matched to a gene. Germline V lookup: CDR1 SGHKS, CDR2 YYEKEE (reference sequence). CDR3 length equals 15 residues. Filled out from reference TRBV5-5 and TRBJ2-5, the complete variable domain reads DAGVTQSPTHLIKTRGQQVTLRCSPISGHKSVSWYQQVLGQGPQFIFQYYEKEERGRGNFPDRFSARQFPNYSSELNVNALLLGDSALYLCASSNYRQGVETQYFGPGTRLLVL.

This chain joins TRBV24-1 and TRBJ2-1; 7 bases are shared with TRBD2. This CDR3 region has 15 residues. The germline V gene has CDR1 KGHDR and CDR2 SFDVKD. Trimming took 8 bases from V and 5 from J; bases not matched to a gene: 11. For the CDR3, the DNA is TGTGCCACCACAGCACGGGGGGACGGGAACAATGAGCAGTTCTTC. Amino acids: CATTARGDGNNEQFF.

The table lists this clone with many counts. At one of its ends the junction is not consistent with the germline gene, which may arise from a read error. The chain uses TRBV9 and TRBJ1-1; the match to TRBD1 covers 8 bases. The CDR3 loop spans 13 amino acids. Germline loops: CDR1 SGDLS, CDR2 YYNGEE. In nucleotides, the CDR3 is TGTGCCAACTTCCGGACAGGGAACCCTGAAGCTTTCTTT. It is translated as CANFRTGNPEAFF.

The CDR3 DNA sequence: TGTGCCAGCAGCCTCCGGGACAGGGGAATTTACGAGCAGTACTTC. It translates to CASSLRDRGIYEQYF. The chain has TRBV14 and TRBJ2-7; 10 bases map to TRBD1. This CDR3 spans 15 amino acids. Trimming removed 4 bases from V and 4 bases from J; junction bases left unmatched: 7. Looked up from germline, CDR1 is SGHDN and CDR2 is FVKESK. The entire variable domain, with the rest obtained from reference TRBV14 and TRBJ2-7, is as follows: EAGVTQFPSHSVIEKGQTVTLRCDPISGHDNLYWYRRVMGKEIKFLLHFVKESKQDESGMPNNRFLAERTGGTYSTLKVQPAELEDSGVYFCASSLRDRGIYEQYFGPGTRLTVT.

This chain connects TRBV28 to TRBJ1-5, with a weak D call TRBD1 (6 bases). Between the trimmed V and J ends, which lost 6 bases and 5 bases, there was a span of 17 bases. The CDR3 consists of 15 residues. Looked up from germline, CDR1 is MDHEN and CDR2 is SYDVKM. The CDR3: CASSPPGQLYQPQHF. The CDR3 coding sequence is TGTGCCAGCAGCCCACCAGGACAGCTTTATCAGCCCCAGCATTTT.

In this sample, this clone turned up once. The V call is TRBV28, the J call TRBJ1-5; 10 nucleotides line up with TRBD1. The trim removed 8 bases at V and 0 bases at J, leaving 10 bases unmatched. From germline, CDR1 is MDHEN and CDR2 SYDVKM. The CDR3 loop spans 17 amino acids. The CDR3 is CASRNRDRGYSNQPQHF. CDR3 nucleotides: TGTGCCAGCCGAAACCGGGACAGGGGATATAGCAATCAGCCCCAGCATTTT.

V and J are TRBV5-4 and TRBJ1-3; 9 bases fit TRBD1. This CDR3 is 15 amino acids long. Germline trimming cut 4 bases from V and 7 bases from J; bases unmatched to any gene: 9. Germline V gene data show CDR1 as SGHNT and CDR2 as YYREEE (reference sequence). The CDR3 DNA reads as TGTGCCAGCAGCCCGGACAGGGGTTCGGGGAACACCATATATTTT. Its protein is CASSPDRGSGNTIYF.

The chain joins TRBV7-7 to TRBJ2-5; TRBD2 matches at 11 bases. The length of the CDR3 is 15 residues. V lost 5 bases and J lost 5; bases outside the gene matches: 7. Germline V gene lookup returns CDR1 SSHAT and CDR2 FNYEAQ (reference sequence). CDR3 sequence reads: CASSPVAGGLETQYF. In DNA, the CDR3 is TGTGCCAGCAGCCCAGTAGCGGGGGGGCTGGAGACCCAGTACTTC.

The rearrangement joins TRBV7-8 to TRBJ1-5; D not certain. This CDR3 is built from 13 residues. Per the germline V gene, CDR1 is SGHVS and CDR2 is FQNEAQ. V lost 4 bases and J 3 bases, leaving 7 bases between the germline ends. CDR3 region: CASSYIPNQPQHF. CDR3 sequence (DNA): TGTGCCAGCAGCTATATCCCCAATCAGCCCCAGCATTTT.